This TCR beta chain was captured by sequencing in a study of somatic mutations in cytotoxic T cells in rheumatoid arthritis. Background on the study: Some V beta antibody-stained T-cell populations were flow-sorted at nearly 100% purity, including V beta1+ cells sequenced for TCRB. Study observations and caveats: Between rheumatoid arthritis patients and age-matched healthy controls, CD8+ T-cell clonality showed no significant difference.

Here immunoSEQ multiplex PCR was the method, and the copy in TCRdb shows in-frame clones only, minus some. Here the sample spans 23,000 or so clones, approximately 78% being singletons. Germline loops: CDR1 KGHSH, CDR2 LQKENI. The ends were cut back, 1 base at V and 0 bases at J, with 9 bases in the middle. The CDR3 has 15 residues. Positive magnetic bead selection isolated CD4+ and CD8+ cells, and flow cytometry checked purity. As regards this clone: Antigen unknown.

The TCR was taken from an adult with rheumatoid arthritis. The V gene is TRBV18, the J gene TRBJ1-2, with D unresolved. Sequencing was done on a sample of CD8+ T cells sorted from blood. CDR3 DNA: TGTGCCAGCTCACCACTGGGTGGGCCTAACTATGGCTACACCTTC. Translating it yields CASSPLGGPNYGYTF.